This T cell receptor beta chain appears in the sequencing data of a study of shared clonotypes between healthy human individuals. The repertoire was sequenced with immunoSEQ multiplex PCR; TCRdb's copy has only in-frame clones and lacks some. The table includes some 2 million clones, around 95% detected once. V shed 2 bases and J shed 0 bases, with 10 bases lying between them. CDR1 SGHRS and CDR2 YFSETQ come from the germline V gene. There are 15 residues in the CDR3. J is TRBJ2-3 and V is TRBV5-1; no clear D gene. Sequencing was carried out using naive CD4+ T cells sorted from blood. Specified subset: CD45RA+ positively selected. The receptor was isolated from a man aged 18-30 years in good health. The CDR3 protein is CASSLTGQSTDTQYF. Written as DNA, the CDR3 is TGCGCCAGCAGCTTAACTGGCCAAAGCACAGATACGCAGTATTTT.